Below are 5 T cell receptor beta chains sequenced from a single sample in a study of beta chain features in type 1 diabetes. The whole isolated RNA underwent reverse transcription, so sequencing captured expressed TCRB transcripts. Assay used: immunoSEQ multiplex PCR; TCRdb lists only in-frame clones, some missing. The sample contains fewer than 650,000 clones, about 14% of which appear only once. Sequenced material: naive CD4+ T cells from blood. These receptors originate from a man between 18 and 29 years old in good health.

This clone came up a few times. This sequence joins TRBV27 and TRBJ2-3; 8 nucleotides match TRBD2. Germline CDR1 and CDR2: MNHEY and SMNVEV (reference sequence). The CDR3 loop spans 14 amino acids. After removal of 6 bases from V and 4 bases from J, the junction contained 6 bases not matched to a gene. The CDR3 sequence: CASSLTSVPDTQYF. CDR3 coding DNA: TGTGCCAGCAGCTTGACTAGCGTGCCAGATACGCAGTATTTT.

The chain couples TRBV29-1 to TRBJ2-7, with TRBD2 as a possible D gene (5 bases). This CDR3 is 15 amino acids long. CDR1 is SQVTM and CDR2 is ANQGSEA in the germline V gene. V was pared by 8 bases and J by 2 bases, with 22 bases between. This CDR3 is CSTHTEAVPPYEQYF. Written as DNA, the CDR3 is TGCAGCACTCACACAGAAGCGGTGCCTCCCTACGAGCAGTACTTC.

This chain uses TRBV5-1 with TRBJ2-3, with D possibly matching TRBD2 (6 bases). Germline CDR1 and CDR2: SGHRS and YFSETQ. The CDR3 is 13 amino acids. The V end lost 7 bases, the J end lost 2 bases, and 11 bases lay between the germline ends. This chain's CDR3 is CASGGAHTDTQYF. The CDR3 DNA follows: TGCGCCAGCGGCGGGGCCCACACAGATACGCAGTATTTT.

This clone has just a few counts. The chain recombines TRBV7-6 with TRBJ2-3; no definite D call. The CDR3 length is 19 residues. V was pared by 2 bases and J by 0 bases, with 21 bases between. In germline, CDR1 is SGHVS, CDR2 FNYEAQ. CDR3 in DNA: TGTGCCAGCAGCTTAAAGCCGAACAGCCAGTACCTTAGCACAGATACGCAGTATTTT. Protein product: CASSLKPNSQYLSTDTQYF.

This clone has only a few counts. The J gene is TRBJ1-5, the V gene TRBV11-2; TRBD1 matches 7 bases. CDR1 is SGHAT and CDR2 is FQNNGV in the germline V gene. The V segment lost 5 bases and the J segment 4 bases; nucleotides outside the gene matches: 5. The CDR3 has 14 amino acids. The CDR3 loop reads CASSPGTANQPQHF. For the CDR3, the DNA is TGTGCCAGCAGCCCCGGGACAGCGAATCAGCCCCAGCATTTT.